This entry lists 7 T cell receptor beta chains sequenced from one sample in a study of identical twins. TCRdb analysed the 5' RACE reads with MiXCR anew, one entry per CDR3 protein. This table has 550,000 to 800,000 distinct CDR3 sequences, around 7.5% appearing once. Separately, the same data were catalogued under a study of yellow fever vaccine responses in identical twins.

Sequenced sample: PBMCs. These receptors were obtained from a woman aged 18-30 years in good health.

The V gene is TRBV6-1, the J gene TRBJ1-2; TRBD1 matches 7 bases. CDR3 length: 14 residues. CDR1 MNHNS and CDR2 SASEGT come from the germline V gene. Trimming at V came to 3 bases and at J to 6 bases, leaving 7 bases not matched to a gene. The CDR3 here is CASSDVRTGHGYTF. The CDR3 DNA sequence: TGTGCCAGCAGTGACGTCCGGACAGGTCATGGCTACACCTTC.

At least ten counts were recorded for this clonotype. The rearrangement uses TRBV5-1 and TRBJ2-1; TRBD1 agrees at 12 bases. The germline V gene has CDR1 SGHRS and CDR2 YFSETQ. CDR3 length: 15 residues. After removal of 4 bases from V and 7 bases from J, the junction contained 6 bases not matched to a gene. Written as DNA, the CDR3 is TGCGCCAGCAGCCAGGGACAGGGGGCTAGGAATGAGCAGTTCTTC. This sequence encodes CASSQGQGARNEQFF.

V gene TRBV15 combines with J gene TRBJ2-5; no reliable D call. Germline CDR1 and CDR2: LNHNV and YYDKDF (reference sequence). V was cut by 1 base and J by 2 bases, with 2 bases left in between. CDR3 length equals 12 residues. CDR3 DNA: TGTGCCACCAGCAGAGTTCAAGAGACCCAGTACTTC. This encodes CATSRVQETQYF. Combining the CDR3 with reference TRBV15 and TRBJ2-5 gives the whole variable domain DAMVIQNPRYQVTQFGKPVTLSCSQTLNHNVMYWYQQKSSQAPKLLFHYYDKDFNNEADTPDNFQSRRPNTSFCFLDIRSPGLGDTAMYLCATSRVQETQYFGPGTRLLVL.

The chain employs TRBV10-2 and TRBJ1-2, with TRBD1 matching over 7 bases. Unmatched junction bases numbered 12, after V lost 8 bases and J lost 3 bases. CDR3 length: 15 residues. Germline lookup yields CDR1 WSHSY and CDR2 SAAADI. CDR3 amino acids: CASGNTGTAYYGYTF. The DNA for the CDR3 is TGCGCCAGCGGCAATACCGGGACAGCTTACTATGGCTACACCTTC.

In its sample, this clonotype was seen many times. The chain employs TRBV20-1 and TRBJ1-5, with D unclear. Trimming removed 1 base from V and 4 bases from J, with 5 bases in between. The germline V gene encodes CDR1 DFQATT and CDR2 SNEGSKA (reference sequence). CDR3 length: 12 amino acids. The CDR3 nucleotides read TGCAGTGCTAGAGGGGCTAATCAGCCCCAGCATTTT. It translates to CSARGANQPQHF.

This clonotype has only a few counts. The rearrangement links TRBV12-3 or TRBV12-4 to TRBJ1-1, with a possible D match to TRBD1 (6 bases). The CDR3 runs 14 residues. V was clipped by 7 bases and J by 1 base, with 13 bases between them. DNA for the CDR3: TGTGCCAGCATCCCGGGACAAACGAACACTGAAGCTTTCTTT. It yields the protein CASIPGQTNTEAFF.

This clonotype was seen a few times. The V gene is TRBV28, the J gene TRBJ1-2; TRBD1 agrees at 8 bases. Per the germline V gene, CDR1 is MDHEN and CDR2 is SYDVKM. Trimming removed 3 bases from V and 5 bases from J; junction bases left unmatched: 5. The CDR3 is made up of 14 amino acids. CDR3 DNA sequence: TGTGCCAGCAGTTTGGGAGACAGGGGATATGGCTACACCTTC. It encodes CASSLGDRGYGYTF.